The source of this TCR beta chain is a study of T-cell reconstitution after alpha-beta-depleted transplantation in children. General study results and limits: Where alpha-beta T cells came from about two months after transplant was reportedly several hundred expanded graft clones. At day 60, the high TCRbeta diversity found in some patients originated from recipient T cells and thymic progenitors that had survived. Newly generated T cells supplied most T-cell counts and diversity one year post-transplant.

Unique molecular identifiers were used in preparing the TCRbeta library. TCRdb reprocessed the PCR reads with MiXCR, giving one entry per CDR3 protein. The sample carries hundreds of thousands of distinct CDR3 sequences, roughly a sixth recorded once. A word on this clonotype: Its antigen is undetermined.

V shed 6 bases and J shed 5 bases, with 20 bases lying between them. CDR3 length: 16 amino acids. CDR1 and CDR2 from the germline V gene are SGHRS and YFSETQ. V usage is TRBV5-1 and J usage is TRBJ2-2; TRBD2 might be the D (5 bases). The receptor was isolated from a male patient under 10 years old who had a stem cell transplant for acute lymphoblastic leukemia, so the T cells may come from the graft donor. Specimen: PBMCs, mostly from graft donor cells, collected 360 days after TCRalphabeta/CD19-depleted stem cell transplant. CDR3 sequence (DNA): TGCGCCAGCACGCCCTGGGAAGGGAGAGGTACCGGGGAGCTGTTTTTT. Its translation: CASTPWEGRGTGELFF.